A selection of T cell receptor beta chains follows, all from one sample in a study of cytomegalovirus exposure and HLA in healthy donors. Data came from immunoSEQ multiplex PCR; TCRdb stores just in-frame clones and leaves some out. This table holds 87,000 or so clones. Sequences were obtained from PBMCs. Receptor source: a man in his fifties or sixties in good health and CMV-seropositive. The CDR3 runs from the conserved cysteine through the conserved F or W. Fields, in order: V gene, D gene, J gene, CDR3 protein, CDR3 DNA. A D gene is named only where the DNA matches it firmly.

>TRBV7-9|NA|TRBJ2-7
CASSPWDIRISYEQYF
TGTGCCAGCAGCCCCTGGGACATTCGGATATCCTACGAGCAGTACTTC
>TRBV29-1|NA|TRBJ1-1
CSAAATVNTEAFF
TGCAGCGCCGCAGCGACAGTGAACACTGAAGCTTTCTTT
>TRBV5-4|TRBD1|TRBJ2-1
CASSLGGQGRNEQFF
TGTGCCAGCAGCTTGGGGGGACAGGGGAGGAATGAGCAGTTCTTC
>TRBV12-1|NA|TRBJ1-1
CASTPPGQGSLGTEAFF
TGTGCCAGCACCCCCCCCGGACAGGGGAGTTTAGGCACTGAAGCTTTCTTT
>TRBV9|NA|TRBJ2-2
CASSVAGHLTGELFF
TGTGCCAGCAGCGTAGCAGGACACCTCACCGGGGAGCTGTTTTTT
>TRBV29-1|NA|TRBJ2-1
CSVTFDEQFF
TGCAGCGTCACTTTCGATGAGCAGTTCTTC
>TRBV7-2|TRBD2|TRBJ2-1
CASRAGRSEQFF
TGTGCCAGCAGGGCCGGGAGGAGCGAGCAGTTCTTC
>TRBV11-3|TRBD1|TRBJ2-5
CASSSLGQGAVETQYF
TGTGCCAGCAGCTCCCTCGGACAGGGGGCTGTGGAAACCCAGTACTTC
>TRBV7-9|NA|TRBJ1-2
CASSRQTNYGYTF
TGTGCCAGCAGCCGACAAACCAACTATGGCTACACCTTC
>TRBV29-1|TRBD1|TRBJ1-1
CSAGSGTGQMNTEAFF
TGCAGCGCCGGATCCGGGACAGGGCAGATGAACACTGAAGCTTTCTTT
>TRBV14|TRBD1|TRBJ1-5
CASSATGWSQPQHF
TGTGCCAGCAGCGCGACAGGGTGGTCTCAGCCCCAGCATTTT
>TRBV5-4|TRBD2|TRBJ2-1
CASSLGSGPYNEQFF
TGTGCCAGCAGCTTGGGTAGCGGGCCCTACAATGAGCAGTTCTTC
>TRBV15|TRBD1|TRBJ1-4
CATRAGQALATNEKLFF
TGTGCCACCAGGGCGGGACAGGCGCTTGCAACTAATGAAAAACTGTTTTTT
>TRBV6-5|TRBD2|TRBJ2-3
CASSPPGGRPDTQYF
TGTGCCAGCAGTCCCCCTGGCGGGAGACCAGATACGCAGTATTTT
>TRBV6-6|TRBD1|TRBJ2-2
CASSYSGTGSTGELFF
TGTGCCAGCAGTTACTCCGGGACAGGGTCTACCGGGGAGCTGTTTTTT
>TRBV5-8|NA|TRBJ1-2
CASSLVRETGYTF
TGTGCCAGCAGCTTGGTCAGGGAAACTGGCTACACCTTC
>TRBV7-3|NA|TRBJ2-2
CASSLSGGANTGELFF
TGTGCCAGCAGCTTATCAGGAGGCGCGAACACCGGGGAGCTGTTTTTT
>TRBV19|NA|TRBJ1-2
CASRISRGSYGYTF
TGTGCCAGTCGTATTTCCCGGGGTTCCTATGGCTACACCTTC
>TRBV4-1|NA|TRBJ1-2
CASSQNTGGGYGYTF
TGCGCCAGCAGCCAAAATACGGGGGGTGGCTATGGCTACACCTTC
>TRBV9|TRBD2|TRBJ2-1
CASSDSGSTLYNEQFF
TGTGCCAGCAGCGACAGCGGGAGCACCCTCTACAATGAGCAGTTCTTC
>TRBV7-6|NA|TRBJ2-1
CASSYEPTGYNEQFF
TGTGCCAGCAGCTACGAACCCACCGGGTACAATGAGCAGTTCTTC
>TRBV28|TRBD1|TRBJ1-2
CASSTQTGIYGYTF
TGTGCCAGCAGTACCCAGACAGGGATCTATGGCTACACCTTC
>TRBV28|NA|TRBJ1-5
CASSLAGGNQPQHF
TGTGCCAGCAGTTTAGCAGGGGGCAATCAGCCCCAGCATTTT
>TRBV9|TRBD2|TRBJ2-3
CASSASGGVDTQYF
TGTGCCAGCAGCGCTAGCGGCGGGGTAGATACGCAGTATTTT
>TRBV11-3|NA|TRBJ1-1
CASSGEGEIGGNTEAFF
TGTGCCAGCAGCGGGGAGGGGGAGATAGGCGGGAACACTGAAGCTTTCTTT
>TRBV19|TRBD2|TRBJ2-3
CASKKRESPDTQYF
TGTGCCAGCAAAAAGCGGGAGAGCCCAGATACGCAGTATTTT
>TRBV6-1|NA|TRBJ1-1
CASSEYLRGPVTEAFF
TGTGCCAGCAGTGAATACCTCAGGGGTCCGGTCACTGAAGCTTTCTTT
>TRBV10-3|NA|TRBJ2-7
CAISDLGGVRNEQYF
TGTGCCATCAGTGACCTAGGGGGAGTGAGGAACGAGCAGTACTTC
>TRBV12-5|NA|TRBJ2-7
CASGGDNSYEQYF
TGTGCTAGTGGTGGGGACAACTCCTACGAGCAGTACTTC
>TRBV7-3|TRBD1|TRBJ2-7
CASSLNRGYEQYF
TGTGCCAGCAGCTTAAACAGGGGCTACGAGCAGTACTTC
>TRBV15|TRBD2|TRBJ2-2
CATSRVREGRTAELFF
TGTGCCACCAGCAGAGTTCGGGAGGGCCGAACGGCGGAGCTGTTTTTT
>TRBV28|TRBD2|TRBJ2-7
CASSLSLGLAGGPLYEQYF
TGTGCCAGCAGTTTATCTCTAGGACTAGCGGGAGGGCCTCTGTACGAGCAGTACTTC
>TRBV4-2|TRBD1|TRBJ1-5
CASSQYRGINQPQHF
TGTGCCAGCAGCCAGTACAGGGGGATCAATCAGCCCCAGCATTTT
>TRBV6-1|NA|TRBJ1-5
CASGIGQYSNQPQHF
TGTGCCAGCGGGATTGGACAGTATAGCAATCAGCCCCAGCATTTT
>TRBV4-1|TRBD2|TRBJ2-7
CASSQGVSGTVVWEQYF
TGCGCCAGCAGCCAAGGGGTTAGCGGGACGGTAGTGTGGGAGCAGTACTTC
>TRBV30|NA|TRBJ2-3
CAWSRGSTDTQYF
TGTGCCTGGAGTAGGGGGAGCACAGATACGCAGTATTTT
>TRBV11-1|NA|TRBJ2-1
CASSSPLYNEQFF
TGTGCCAGCAGCTCCCCGTTGTACAATGAGCAGTTCTTC
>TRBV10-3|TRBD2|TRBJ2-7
CAIGGLAGSYEQYF
TGTGCCATCGGGGGACTAGCGGGGAGCTACGAGCAGTACTTC
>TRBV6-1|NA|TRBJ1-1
CASSARTVAEAFF
TGTGCCAGCAGCGCTCGGACAGTCGCTGAAGCTTTCTTT
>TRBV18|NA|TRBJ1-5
CASSADRQPQHF
TGTGCCAGCTCCGCGGACAGACAGCCCCAGCATTTT
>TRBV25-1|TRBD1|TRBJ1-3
CASSPPGTGGNTIYF
TGTGCCAGCAGTCCTCCAGGGACAGGGGGAAACACCATATATTTT
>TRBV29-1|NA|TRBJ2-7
CSVLLEGFYEQYF
TGCAGCGTACTCCTGGAGGGGTTCTACGAGCAGTACTTC
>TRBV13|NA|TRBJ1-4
CASSTRGATNEKLFF
TGTGCCAGCAGCACCAGGGGAGCAACTAATGAAAAACTGTTTTTT
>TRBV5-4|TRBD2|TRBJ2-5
CASSLGGSGRETQYF
TGTGCCAGCAGCTTGGGTGGTAGCGGGAGGGAGACCCAGTACTTC
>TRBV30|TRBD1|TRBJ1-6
CACPTGGLGDSPLHF
TGTGCCTGTCCCACAGGGGGCTTGGGGGATTCACCCCTCCACTTT
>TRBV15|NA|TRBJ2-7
CATSRDSWEGVSYEQYF
TGTGCCACCAGCAGAGATTCTTGGGAGGGGGTCTCCTACGAGCAGTACTTC
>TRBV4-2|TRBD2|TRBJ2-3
CASSQPTTSGGPDTQYF
TGTGCCAGCAGCCAACCGACGACTAGCGGTGGGCCCGATACGCAGTATTTT
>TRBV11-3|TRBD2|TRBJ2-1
CASSPTSTSGRGGEQFF
TGTGCCAGCAGCCCGACGTCCACTAGCGGGAGGGGTGGTGAGCAGTTCTTC
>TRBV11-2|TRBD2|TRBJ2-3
CASSQSSGTVYTQYF
TGTGCCAGCAGCCAGAGTAGCGGGACGGTGTATACGCAGTATTTT
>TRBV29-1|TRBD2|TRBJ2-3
CSVVLAGDANTQYF
TGCAGCGTTGTCCTAGCGGGAGACGCAAATACGCAGTATTTT
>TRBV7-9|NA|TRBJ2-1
CASSPVSEGSYNEQFF
TGTGCCAGCAGCCCAGTCTCCGAGGGCTCCTACAATGAGCAGTTCTTC
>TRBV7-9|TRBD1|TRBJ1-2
CASSLGWGLTGHTF
TGTGCCAGCAGCCTAGGTTGGGGACTGACAGGGCACACCTTC
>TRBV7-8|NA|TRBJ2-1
CASSPPRTDEQFF
TGTGCCAGCAGCCCCCCCAGAACAGATGAGCAGTTCTTC
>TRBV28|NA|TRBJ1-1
CASSFPQYTEAFF
TGTGCCAGCAGTTTCCCGCAGTACACTGAAGCTTTCTTT